The clone carrying this T cell receptor (beta chain) has a handful of counts. Trimming removed 2 bases from V and 8 bases from J, with 16 bases in between. The V gene's germline CDR1 is SGHRS and CDR2 YFSETQ. This CDR3 comprises 15 residues. The sample originates from a study of blood T cells in healthy people across ages. Primers used in a second PCR of roughly 7 to 12 cycles were a sample-barcoded 5' primer and a J-beta primer mix. TCRdb reprocessed the 5' RACE reads with MiXCR, giving one entry per CDR3 protein. The sample shows just under 750,000 distinct CDR3 sequences, 22% of them seen only once.

The chain recombines TRBV5-1 with TRBJ1-4; D is unresolved. The material sequenced was blood. The sequence was obtained from a man between 65 and 85 years old in good health. The CDR3 is CASSFMGNHGEKLFF. In DNA form, the CDR3 reads TGCGCCAGCAGCTTCATGGGGAATCACGGCGAAAAACTGTTTTTT.